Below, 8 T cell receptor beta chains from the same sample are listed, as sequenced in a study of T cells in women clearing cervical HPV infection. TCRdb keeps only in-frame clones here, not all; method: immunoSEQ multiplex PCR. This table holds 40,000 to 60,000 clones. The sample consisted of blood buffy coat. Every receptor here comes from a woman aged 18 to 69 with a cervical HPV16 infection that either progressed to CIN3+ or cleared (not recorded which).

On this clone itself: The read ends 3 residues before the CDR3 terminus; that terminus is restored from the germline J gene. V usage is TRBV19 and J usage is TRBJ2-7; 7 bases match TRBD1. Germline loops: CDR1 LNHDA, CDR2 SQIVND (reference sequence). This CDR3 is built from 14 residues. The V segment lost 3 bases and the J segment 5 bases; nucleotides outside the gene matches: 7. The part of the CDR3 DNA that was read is TGTGCCAGTAGTATTGGCAGGGGGATGGACGAG. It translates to CASSIGRGMDE. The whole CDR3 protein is CASSIGRGMDEQYF.

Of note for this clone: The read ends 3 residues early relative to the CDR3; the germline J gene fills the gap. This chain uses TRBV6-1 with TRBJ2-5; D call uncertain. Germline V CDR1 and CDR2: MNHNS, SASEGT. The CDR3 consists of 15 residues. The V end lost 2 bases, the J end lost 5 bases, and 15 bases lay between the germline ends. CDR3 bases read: TGTGCCAGCAGTGAAATGGCGGAGCTAGAGGAGACC. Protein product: CASSEMAELEET. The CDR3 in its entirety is CASSEMAELEETQYF.

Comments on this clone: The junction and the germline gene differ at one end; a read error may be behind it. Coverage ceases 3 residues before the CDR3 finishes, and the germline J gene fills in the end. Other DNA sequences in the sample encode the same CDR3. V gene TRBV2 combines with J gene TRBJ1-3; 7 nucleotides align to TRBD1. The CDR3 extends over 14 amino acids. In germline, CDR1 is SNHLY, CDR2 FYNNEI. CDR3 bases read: TGTGCCAGCAGTCCAGGGGGTTCTGGAAACACG. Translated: CASSPGGSGNT. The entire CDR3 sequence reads CASSPGGSGNTIYF. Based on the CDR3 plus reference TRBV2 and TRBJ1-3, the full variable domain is EPEVTQTPSHQVTQMGQEVILRCVPISNHLYFYWYRQILGQKVEFLVSFYNNEISEKSEIFDDQFSVERPDGSNFTLKIRSTKLEDSAMYFCASSPGGSGNTIYFGEGSWLTVV.

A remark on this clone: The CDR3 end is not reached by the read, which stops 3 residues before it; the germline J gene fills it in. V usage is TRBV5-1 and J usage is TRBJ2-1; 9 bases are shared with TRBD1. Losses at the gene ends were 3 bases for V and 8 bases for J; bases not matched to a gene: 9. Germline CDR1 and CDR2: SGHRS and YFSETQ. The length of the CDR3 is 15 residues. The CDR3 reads CASSSSGQGMDEQFF. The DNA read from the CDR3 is TGCGCCAGCAGCTCCTCGGGACAGGGAATGGATGAG.

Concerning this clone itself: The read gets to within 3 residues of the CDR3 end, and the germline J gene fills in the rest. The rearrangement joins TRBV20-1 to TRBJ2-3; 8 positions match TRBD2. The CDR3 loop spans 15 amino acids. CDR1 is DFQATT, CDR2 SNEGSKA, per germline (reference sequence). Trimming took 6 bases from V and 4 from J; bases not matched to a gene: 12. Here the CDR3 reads CSAEGPGLVADTQYF. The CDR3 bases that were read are TGCAGTGCCGAAGGCCCGGGACTAGTGGCAGATACG.

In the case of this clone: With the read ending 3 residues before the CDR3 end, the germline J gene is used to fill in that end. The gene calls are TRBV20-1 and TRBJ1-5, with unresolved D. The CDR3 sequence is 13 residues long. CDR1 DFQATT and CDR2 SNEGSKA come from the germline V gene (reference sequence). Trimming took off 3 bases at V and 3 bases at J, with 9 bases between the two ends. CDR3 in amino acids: CSASNTNNQPQHF. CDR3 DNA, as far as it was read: TGCAGTGCTAGCAACACTAACAATCAGCCC.

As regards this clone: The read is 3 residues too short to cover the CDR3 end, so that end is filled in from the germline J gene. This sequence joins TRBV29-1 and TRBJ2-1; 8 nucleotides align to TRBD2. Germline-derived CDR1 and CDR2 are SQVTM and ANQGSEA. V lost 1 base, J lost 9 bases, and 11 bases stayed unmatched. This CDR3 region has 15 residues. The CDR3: CSVEVPGLVGGEQFF. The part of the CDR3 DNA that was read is TGCAGCGTTGAAGTCCCGGGACTAGTAGGGGGTGAG.

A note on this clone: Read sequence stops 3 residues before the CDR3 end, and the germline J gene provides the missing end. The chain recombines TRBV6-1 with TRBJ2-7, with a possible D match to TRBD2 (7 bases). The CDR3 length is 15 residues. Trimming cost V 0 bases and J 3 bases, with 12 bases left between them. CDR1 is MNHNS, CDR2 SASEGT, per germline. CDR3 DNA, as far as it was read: TGTGCCAGCAGTGAAGCGGGAGGGGGAGTCTACGAG. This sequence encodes CASSEAGGGVYE. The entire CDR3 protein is CASSEAGGGVYEQYF.